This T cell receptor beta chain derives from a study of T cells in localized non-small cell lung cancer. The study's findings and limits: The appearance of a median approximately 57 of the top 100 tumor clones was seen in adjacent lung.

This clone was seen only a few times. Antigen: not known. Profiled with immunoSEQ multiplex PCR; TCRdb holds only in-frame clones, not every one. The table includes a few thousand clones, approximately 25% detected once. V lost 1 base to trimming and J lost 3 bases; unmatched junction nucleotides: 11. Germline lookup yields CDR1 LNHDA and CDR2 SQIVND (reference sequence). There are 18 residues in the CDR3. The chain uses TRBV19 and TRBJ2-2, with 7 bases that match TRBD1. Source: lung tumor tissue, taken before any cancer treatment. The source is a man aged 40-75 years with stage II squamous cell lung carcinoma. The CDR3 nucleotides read TGTGCCAGTAGTATAGGCCTCTACAGGGGAAGGGACACCGGGGAGCTGTTTTTT. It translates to CASSIGLYRGRDTGELFF.